The 23 T cell receptor beta chains listed next were all sequenced from one sample in a study of blood T cell repertoires in COVID-19. Clones were read by immunoSEQ multiplex PCR, and TCRdb kept only the in-frame ones, dropping some. The sample lists about 380,000 clones; around nine tenths were seen once. The source material was PBMCs or T cells enriched from blood (not recorded which). The receptors were sampled from a woman between 18 and 29 years old who had recovered from COVID-19.

Of note for this clone: Just one base apart from a much larger clone, this may be a read error. CDR3: CASSDGGPNTGELFF. In DNA form, the CDR3 reads TGTGCCAGCAGTGACGGGGGGCCGAACACCGGGGAGCTGTTTTTT. The chain joins TRBV2 to TRBJ2-2; weak D call: TRBD2 (7 bases). Germline V gene data show CDR1 as SNHLY and CDR2 as FYNNEI. The V end was cut by 3 bases, the J end by 0 bases, with 8 bases between. CDR3 length: 15 residues. Drawing the rest from reference TRBV2 and TRBJ2-2, the complete variable domain is EPEVTQTPSHQVTQMGQEVILRCVPISNHLYFYWYRQILGQKVEFLVSFYNNEISEKSEIFDDQFSVERPDGSNFTLKIRSTKLEDSAMYFCASSDGGPNTGELFFGEGSRLTVL.

The J gene is TRBJ2-2, the V gene TRBV3-1 (or the pseudogene TRBV3-2); TRBD1 might be the D (5 bases). The germline V gene encodes CDR1 LGHDT and CDR2 YNNKEL (reference sequence). CDR3 size: 14 residues. With 6 bases removed from V and 1 base from J, the gap between germline ends came to 9 bases. The CDR3 loop reads CASRMTVNTGELFF. As DNA, the CDR3 is TGTGCCAGCAGGATGACAGTGAACACCGGGGAGCTGTTTTTT.

The J gene is TRBJ2-1, the V gene TRBV5-4, with 9 bases identical to TRBD1. The CDR3 length is 15 residues. CDR1 is SGHNT and CDR2 is YYREEE in the germline V gene (reference sequence). Trimming took 4 bases from V and 9 from J; bases not matched to a gene: 11. The CDR3 reads CASSLPGQGTGEQFF. CDR3 bases: TGTGCCAGCAGCCTTCCGGGACAGGGAACGGGTGAGCAGTTCTTC.

The chain has TRBV6-5 and TRBJ2-5; 10 bases align to TRBD1. CDR3 size: 14 residues. V lost 5 bases to trimming and J lost 5 bases; unmatched junction nucleotides: 5. CDR1 is MNHEY and CDR2 is SVGAGI in the germline V gene. CDR3 amino acids: CASSRQGAPETQYF. The CDR3 coding sequence is TGTGCCAGCAGTAGACAGGGGGCACCGGAGACCCAGTACTTC.

This clone was seen a single time. The CDR3: CASAPGTEVDEQYF. CDR3 DNA: TGCGCCAGCGCTCCCGGGACAGAGGTAGACGAGCAGTACTTC. The V gene is TRBV5-1, the J gene TRBJ2-7; 7 nucleotides line up with TRBD1. The ends lost 7 bases at V and 5 bases at J; junction bases unmatched: 12. The germline gives CDR1 SGHRS, CDR2 YFSETQ. The CDR3 runs to 14 residues.

This rearrangement joins TRBV11-2 to TRBJ1-1, with D hard to call. The CDR3 sequence is 17 residues long. Trimming stripped 1 base from V and 0 bases from J, with 15 bases between. Germline V lookup: CDR1 SGHAT, CDR2 FQNNGV. CDR3 sequence reads: CASSLGRRYVMNTEAFF. CDR3 DNA: TGTGCCAGCAGCTTAGGGAGACGCTACGTCATGAACACTGAAGCTTTCTTT.

This clone was found once. This sequence joins TRBV19 and TRBJ2-7, with D possibly matching TRBD1 (5 bases). There are 14 residues in the CDR3. With 7 bases removed from V and 0 bases from J, the gap between germline ends came to 13 bases. Germline V CDR1 and CDR2: LNHDA, SQIVND (reference sequence). CDR3 protein: CASTATVVSYEQYF. The CDR3 nucleotides read TGTGCCAGTACCGCGACAGTCGTCTCCTACGAGCAGTACTTC.

The rearrangement links TRBV30 to TRBJ1-5; perhaps TRBD1 as D (6 bases). This CDR3 contains 12 residues. With 1 base removed from V and 7 bases from J, the gap between germline ends came to 8 bases. Germline V lookup: CDR1 GTSNPN, CDR2 SVGIG (reference sequence). CDR3: CAWSAGEQPQHF. The CDR3 DNA reads as TGTGCCTGGAGTGCAGGGGAACAGCCCCAGCATTTT.

A few counts support this clone. This chain joins TRBV7-2 and TRBJ2-1; D might be TRBD1 (5 bases). CDR1 SGHTA and CDR2 FQGNSA come from the germline V gene. The CDR3 loop spans 16 amino acids. V was shortened by 5 bases and J by 3 bases, with 17 bases between the two germline ends. The CDR3 reads CASSHNPAGNYNEQFF. The CDR3 DNA follows: TGTGCCAGCAGCCACAACCCAGCAGGGAACTACAATGAGCAGTTCTTC.

The CDR3 DNA reads TGTGCCAGTAGTCAAGGGACAGGGGGGACAGATACGCAGTATTTT. Translated, it gives CASSQGTGGTDTQYF. V is TRBV19 and J is TRBJ2-3; 11 bases align to TRBD1. V trimming: 5 bases; J trimming: 3 bases; junction bases outside the gene matches: 4. The germline V gene encodes CDR1 LNHDA and CDR2 SQIVND (reference sequence). CDR3 length: 15 amino acids. Full variable domain (remainder filled in from reference TRBV19 and TRBJ2-3): DGGITQSPKYLFRKEGQNVTLSCEQNLNHDAMYWYRQDPGQGLRLIYYSQIVNDFQKGDIAEGYSVSREKKESFPLTVTSAQKNPTAFYLCASSQGTGGTDTQYFGPGTRLTVL.

This clone occurred once. The rearrangement joins TRBV6-2 or TRBV6-3 to TRBJ2-3; 9 bases align to TRBD1. V shed 2 bases, J shed 3 bases, and the junction held 3 bases outside the gene matches. The CDR3 consists of 15 residues. Germline lookup yields CDR1 MNHEY and CDR2 SVGEGT. The CDR3 nucleotides are TGTGCCAGCAGTTACCCGGGACAGGGAACAGATACGCAGTATTTT. It encodes CASSYPGQGTDTQYF.

The chain combines TRBV3-1 (or the pseudogene TRBV3-2) with TRBJ2-7, with TRBD2 identical over 11 bases. Trimming took 7 bases from V and 2 from J; bases not matched to a gene: 4. Germline CDR1 reads LGHDT; CDR2 reads YNNKEL (reference sequence). The CDR3 extends over 14 amino acids. The CDR3: CASTPSGGTYEQYF. Here the CDR3 DNA reads TGTGCCAGCACTCCTAGCGGGGGGACCTACGAGCAGTACTTC.

This sequence joins TRBV7-2 and TRBJ1-3; no clear D. V was trimmed by 4 bases and J by 4 bases, leaving 11 bases between them. The CDR3 loop spans 14 amino acids. Germline CDR1 SGHTA, CDR2 FQGNSA. The CDR3 DNA reads TGTGCCAGCAGCTCCCAAACAATCGGAAACACCATATATTTT. This sequence encodes CASSSQTIGNTIYF. The variable domain in full, with the rest retrieved from reference TRBV7-2 and TRBJ1-3, is GAGVSQSPSNKVTEKGKDVELRCDPISGHTALYWYRQSLGQGLEFLIYFQGNSAPDKSGLPSDRFSAERTGGSVSTLTIQRTQQEDSAVYLCASSSQTIGNTIYFGEGSWLTVV.

This clone was seen more than once but under ten times. This CDR3 is also generated by other DNA sequences in the sample. The J gene is TRBJ1-4, the V gene TRBV6-5; weak D call: TRBD1 (6 bases). The CDR3 runs to 12 residues. V lost 6 bases, J lost 8 bases, and 10 bases lay in between. Germline assignment: CDR1 MNHEY and CDR2 SVGAGI. CDR3: CASSRDREKLFF. The CDR3 DNA sequence: TGTGCCAGCAGCCGTGACAGGGAAAAACTGTTTTTT.

The chain carries TRBV30 and TRBJ1-1; D is unclear. Between the trimmed V and J ends, which lost 6 bases and 0 bases, there was a span of 8 bases. The germline V gene encodes CDR1 GTSNPN and CDR2 SVGIG (reference sequence). There are 12 residues in the CDR3. The CDR3, as DNA: TGTGCCTGTGCGCTCATGAACACTGAAGCTTTCTTT. This gives the protein CACALMNTEAFF.

The genes are TRBV11-2 and TRBJ1-6, with D possibly TRBD1 on 6 matching bases. Germline assignment: CDR1 SGHAT and CDR2 FQNNGV. Trimming left V 4 bases short and J 7 bases short, with 17 bases between. This CDR3 comprises 16 residues. CDR3 loop: CASSSGAGAPNSPLHF. DNA of the CDR3: TGTGCCAGCAGCTCAGGCGCGGGGGCCCCCAATTCACCCCTCCACTTT.

In this sample, this clone turned up once. The genes are TRBV15 and TRBJ1-5; no clear D. The germline gives CDR1 LNHNV, CDR2 YYDKDF (reference sequence). This CDR3 contains 19 residues. V dropped 0 bases and J dropped 4 bases, with 22 bases sitting between them. DNA for the CDR3: TGTGCCACCAGCAGAGATTTTGGAGGTCTCCGAGCAATAAATCAGCCCCAGCATTTT. Translation gives CATSRDFGGLRAINQPQHF.

This clone was detected only once. This rearrangement joins TRBV5-1 to TRBJ1-1; the D is unclear. The V gene's germline CDR1 is SGHRS and CDR2 YFSETQ. The CDR3 consists of 13 residues. V was shortened by 0 bases and J by 6 bases, with 9 bases between the two germline ends. CDR3 residues: CASSLVTQAEAFF. The CDR3 region has the DNA TGCGCCAGCAGCTTGGTCACCCAGGCTGAAGCTTTCTTT.

For this clone: One junction end does not reproduce the germline sequence, and a read error may be involved. V gene TRBV5-4 combines with J gene TRBJ1-1; 9 bases fit TRBD1. The germline V gene encodes CDR1 SGHNT and CDR2 YYREEE (reference sequence). This CDR3 has 11 amino acids. CDR3 coding DNA: TGTGCCAGCAGCACCGGACAGGGGCGAAGATTT. Protein product: CASSTGQGRRF.

The chain employs TRBV30 and TRBJ1-2; possible D gene TRBD1, 6 bases. CDR3 size: 13 residues. From germline, CDR1 is GTSNPN and CDR2 SVGIG (reference sequence). The germline V and J ends were trimmed by 0 bases and 9 bases, with 14 bases remaining between them. The CDR3 protein is CAWSVGGGESYTF. The CDR3 DNA is TGTGCCTGGAGTGTAGGTGGGGGCGAGAGCTACACCTTC.

The chain recombines TRBV29-1 with TRBJ1-4; TRBD1 matches 7 bases. Germline V CDR1 and CDR2: SQVTM, ANQGSEA. Losses at the gene ends were 3 bases for V and 6 bases for J; bases not matched to a gene: 4. The CDR3 has 13 residues. CDR3 protein: CSVEEGGDEKLFF. CDR3 in DNA: TGCAGCGTTGAGGAAGGGGGCGATGAAAAACTGTTTTTT.

Only one count was recorded for this clone. This chain uses TRBV7-3 with TRBJ2-3, with D perhaps TRBD1 (5 bases). The V end was cut by 3 bases, the J end by 2 bases, with 12 bases between. Germline lookup yields CDR1 SGHTA and CDR2 FQGTGA. The CDR3 runs 15 residues. The CDR3 nucleotides are TGTGCCAGCAGCTTCTCTCAGGGATACACAGATACGCAGTATTTT. This translates into CASSFSQGYTDTQYF.

This chain connects TRBV7-9 to TRBJ2-7; D possibly corresponds to TRBD1 (6 bases). The CDR3 runs to 15 residues. Germline V CDR1 and CDR2: SEHNR, FQNEAQ (reference sequence). V dropped 1 base and J dropped 0 bases, with 10 bases sitting between them. CDR3 DNA: TGTGCCAGCAGCTTAGGGGGGCCGAGCTCCTACGAGCAGTACTTC. It specifies CASSLGGPSSYEQYF.